At least ten counts were recorded for the clone carrying this TCR beta chain. Its target is not known. The making of cDNA relied on 5'RACE with 10-nucleotide random UMIs. TCRdb independently ran MiXCR on the 5' RACE reads; one entry per CDR3 protein. The data show tens of thousands of distinct CDR3 sequences, 2.6% seen once. CDR3 length equals 14 residues. Per germline, CDR1 SEHNR and CDR2 FQNEAQ (reference sequence). The V segment lost 4 bases and the J segment 14 bases; nucleotides outside the gene matches: 8. These data originate in a study of neurological immune-mediated disorders. Study summary: A relapsing-remitting course was seen in about 90% of the roughly 34 multiple sclerosis patients and a secondary progressive course in 3.

Study-level results: None of the CDR3 amino acid sequences of expanded clones were shared across subjects, and this suggested private repertoires in all groups. Among 34 multiple sclerosis patients, 18 had repertoires that phylogenetic grouping placed in one related-CDR3 cluster, a possible signature.

Sequences were obtained from PBMCs. The chain has TRBV7-9 and TRBJ2-5, with TRBD2 identical over 15 bases. This TCR was sampled from a woman between 25 and 40 years old with multiple sclerosis. For the CDR3, the DNA is TGTGCCAGCAGCTCGGGACTAGCGGGAGGCCTTAGCTACTTC. Translated, it gives CASSSGLAGGLSYF.